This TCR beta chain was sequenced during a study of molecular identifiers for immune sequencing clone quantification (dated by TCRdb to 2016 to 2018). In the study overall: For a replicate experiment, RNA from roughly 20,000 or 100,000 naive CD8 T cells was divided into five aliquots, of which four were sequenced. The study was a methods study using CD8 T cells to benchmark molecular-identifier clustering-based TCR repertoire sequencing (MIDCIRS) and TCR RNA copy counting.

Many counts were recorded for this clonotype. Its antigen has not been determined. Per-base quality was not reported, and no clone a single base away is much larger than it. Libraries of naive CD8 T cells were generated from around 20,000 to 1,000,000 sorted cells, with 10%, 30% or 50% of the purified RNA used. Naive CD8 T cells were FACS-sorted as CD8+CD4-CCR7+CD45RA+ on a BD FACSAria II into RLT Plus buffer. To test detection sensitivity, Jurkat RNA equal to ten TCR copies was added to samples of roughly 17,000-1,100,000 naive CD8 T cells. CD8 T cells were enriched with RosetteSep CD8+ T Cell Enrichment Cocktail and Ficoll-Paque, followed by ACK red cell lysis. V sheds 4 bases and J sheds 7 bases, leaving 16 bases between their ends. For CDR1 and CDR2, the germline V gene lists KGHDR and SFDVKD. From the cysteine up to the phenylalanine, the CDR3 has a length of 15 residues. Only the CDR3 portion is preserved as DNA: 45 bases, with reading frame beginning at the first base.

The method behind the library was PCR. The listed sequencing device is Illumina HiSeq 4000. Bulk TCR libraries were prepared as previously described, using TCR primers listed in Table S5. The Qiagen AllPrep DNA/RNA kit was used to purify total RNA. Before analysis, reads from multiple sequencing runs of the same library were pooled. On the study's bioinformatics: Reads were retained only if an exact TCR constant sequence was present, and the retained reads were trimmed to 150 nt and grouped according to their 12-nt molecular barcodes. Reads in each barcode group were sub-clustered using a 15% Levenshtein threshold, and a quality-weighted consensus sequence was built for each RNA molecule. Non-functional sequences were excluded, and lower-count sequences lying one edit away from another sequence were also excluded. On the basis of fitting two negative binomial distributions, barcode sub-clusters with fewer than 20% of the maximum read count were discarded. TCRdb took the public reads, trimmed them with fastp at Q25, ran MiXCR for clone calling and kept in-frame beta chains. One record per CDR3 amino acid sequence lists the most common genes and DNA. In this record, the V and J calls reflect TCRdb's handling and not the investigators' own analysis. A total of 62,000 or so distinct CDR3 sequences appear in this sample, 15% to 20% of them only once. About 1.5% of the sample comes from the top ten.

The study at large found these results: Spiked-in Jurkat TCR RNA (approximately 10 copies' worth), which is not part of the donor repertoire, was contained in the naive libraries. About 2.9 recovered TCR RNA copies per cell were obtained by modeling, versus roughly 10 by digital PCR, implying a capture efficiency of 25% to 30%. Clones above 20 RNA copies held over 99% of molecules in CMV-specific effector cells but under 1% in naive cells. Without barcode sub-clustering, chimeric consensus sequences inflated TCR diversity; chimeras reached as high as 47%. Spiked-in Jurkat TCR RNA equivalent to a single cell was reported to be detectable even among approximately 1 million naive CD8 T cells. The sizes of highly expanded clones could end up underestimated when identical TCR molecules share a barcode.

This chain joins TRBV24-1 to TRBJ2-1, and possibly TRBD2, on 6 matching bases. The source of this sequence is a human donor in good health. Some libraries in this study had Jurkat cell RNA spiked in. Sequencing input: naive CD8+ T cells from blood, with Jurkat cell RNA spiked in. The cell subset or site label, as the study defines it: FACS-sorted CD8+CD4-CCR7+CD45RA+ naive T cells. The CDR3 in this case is CATSEVTGAGNEQFF. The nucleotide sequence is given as TGTGCCACCAGTGAGGTGACGGGAGCAGGGAATGAGCAGTTCTTC.